One T cell receptor (beta chain) is described in this entry. Its antigen is currently unknown. This record belongs to a study of metastatic and nonmetastatic thyroid tumors. Study context: It was across blood and tumor or nodule tissue from malignant and benign thyroid patients that repertoires were compared.

Patients had received no treatment of any kind before thyroid surgery. As handled by the study authors: For papillary thyroid cancer, a distant-metastasis classifier was constructed from CDR3 differences observed across clinicopathological groups. With MiXCR, TCRdb called clones anew from the PCR reads. None of the V and J calls come from the authors' own analysis; TCRdb made them. The repertoire holds about 12,000 clones, with around 20% as singletons. Study results and caveats: For both blood and tumor, malignant thyroid tumors reportedly showed significantly higher TCR beta diversity than benign nodules did.

The CDR3 spans 12 residues. V gave up 5 bases and J gave up 5 bases, with 12 bases separating them. CDR1 and CDR2 (germline): DFQATT, SNEGSKA (reference sequence). V is TRBV20-1 and J is TRBJ1-1; the D gene is possibly TRBD1 (5 bases). The sequencing input was adjacent normal tissue. This sequence was found in a female donor with papillary thyroid cancer or a benign thyroid nodule (not recorded which). Some clones in this sample may be carry-over from other donors' samples. CDR3 bases: TGCAGTGCTCCCCAAAAGGGGACTGAAGCTTTCTTT. Translating gives CSAPQKGTEAFF.